This record concerns one T cell receptor beta chain sequence. Antigen specificity is unknown. The data are from a study of cytotoxic CD8 clonotypes in ibrutinib-treated CLL. Study at large: Sequencing produced an average of roughly 280,000 productive templates and 94,082 productive rearrangements per sample. Broader study findings: While tracking circulating CD8+ T-cell counts, baseline clonality exceeded that of age-matched healthy donors.

The method was immunoSEQ multiplex PCR; TCRdb's version includes in-frame clones alone and lacks a portion of them. Of 30,000 to 40,000 clones in the sample, about 64% were seen once. V lost 5 bases to trimming and J lost 2 bases; unmatched junction nucleotides: 11. This CDR3 spans 16 amino acids. Germline CDR1 and CDR2: KGHSY and FQNENV. The receptor's source is a human donor with chronic lymphocytic leukemia. Sequenced material: PBMCs, taken at disease progression, from a patient treated with ibrutinib. The chain employs TRBV16 and TRBJ2-7, with 8 bases fitting TRBD2. CDR3 loop: CASSGRIPGLAYEQYF. The CDR3 DNA reads as TGTGCCAGCAGCGGACGAATTCCGGGACTAGCCTACGAGCAGTACTTC. The full variable domain, its missing parts supplied by reference TRBV16 and TRBJ2-7, is GEEVAQTPKHLVRGEGQKAKLYCAPIKGHSYVFWYQQVLKNEFKFLISFQNENVFDETGMPKERFSAKCLPNSPCSLEIQATKLEDSAVYFCASSGRIPGLAYEQYFGPGTRLTVT.